Presented here are 3 T cell receptor beta chains from one specimen sequenced in a study of T cell repertoires in cytomegalovirus infection. TCRdb fed the reads into MiXCR, producing one record per CDR3 protein. The sample carries under 300,000 distinct CDR3 sequences, about a sixth recorded once. The sample was CD8+ T cells from PBMCs. Receptors originate from a human donor in good health (CMV status not recorded). Some clones in this sample may be carry-over from other donors' samples.

This clonotype was detected only once. The chain employs TRBV10-3 and TRBJ2-5; 8 bases match TRBD2. The CDR3 covers 19 residues. In germline, CDR1 is ENHRY, CDR2 SYGVKD. V dropped 4 bases and J dropped 0; count of bases not matched to a gene: 16. The CDR3 loop reads CAISGIAGRPERNQETQYF. CDR3 nucleotide sequence: TGTGCCATCAGTGGAATAGCGGGGAGACCCGAAAGGAACCAAGAGACCCAGTACTTC.

This rearrangement joins TRBV2 to TRBJ1-5, with a tentative D call TRBD1 (6 bases). The V gene's germline CDR1 is SNHLY and CDR2 FYNNEI. The V and J ends lost 4 bases and 4 bases respectively, with 20 bases between them. The CDR3 spans 17 residues. The CDR3 spells CASSAEYPGQSNQPQHF. The DNA of the CDR3 is TGTGCCAGCAGTGCGGAGTATCCGGGACAATCGAATCAGCCCCAGCATTTT.

The rearrangement uses TRBV5-1 and TRBJ1-1; the D is unclear. The V end was cut by 3 bases, the J end by 0 bases, with 21 bases between. The CDR3 consists of 18 residues. CDR1 and CDR2 from the germline V gene are SGHRS and YFSETQ. The CDR3 reads CASSSLPTTPGVNTEAFF. CDR3 sequence (DNA): TGCGCCAGCAGCTCCCTCCCCACAACCCCGGGAGTGAACACTGAAGCTTTCTTT.